These 7 T cell receptor beta chains were sequenced from one sample in a study of T cell repertoires in cytomegalovirus infection. Using its own MiXCR run on the reads, TCRdb lists one record per CDR3 protein. Of some 240,000 distinct CDR3 sequences listed, more than 15% are singletons. Specimen: CD8+ T cells from PBMCs. Source of these receptors: a human donor in good health (CMV status not recorded). Some clones in this sample may be carry-over from other donors' samples.

The rearrangement joins TRBV29-1 to TRBJ2-3; weak D call: TRBD1 (6 bases). V was trimmed by 4 bases and J by 3 bases, leaving 14 bases between them. Looked up from germline, CDR1 is SQVTM and CDR2 is ANQGSEA. This CDR3 spans 14 amino acids. For the CDR3, the DNA is TGCAGCGTTGGAGGGGGAAGGCGGACAGATACGCAGTATTTT. Its translation is CSVGGGRRTDTQYF.

V and J are TRBV11-2 and TRBJ1-1, with TRBD1 matching 7 bases. CDR1 and CDR2 from the germline V gene are SGHAT and FQNNGV. The CDR3 is 16 residues long. The V segment lost 5 bases and the J segment 6 bases; nucleotides outside the gene matches: 15. CDR3 nucleotides: TGTGCCAGCAGCGGACTACAGAGGGGGCTCAGTGCTGAAGCTTTCTTT. It is translated as CASSGLQRGLSAEAFF.

This chain uses TRBV29-1 with TRBJ2-7; the D call may be TRBD1 or TRBD2 (6 bases each). The CDR3 covers 15 residues. Looked up from germline, CDR1 is SQVTM and CDR2 is ANQGSEA. Trimming removed 0 bases at V and 3 bases at J, with 15 bases between. The CDR3 sequence: CSVEDGGDKNYEQYF. The CDR3 nucleotides read TGCAGCGTTGAAGATGGAGGGGACAAGAACTACGAGCAGTACTTC.

This clonotype was detected only a few times. This chain uses TRBV6-2 or TRBV6-3 with TRBJ1-2; the D gene is possibly TRBD1 (6 bases). The germline V gene has CDR1 MNHEY and CDR2 SVGEGT. Trimming pared 7 bases from V and 2 bases from J, leaving 20 bases between. CDR3 length: 16 residues. The CDR3 DNA reads as TGTGCCAGCACCTCGAGAGAGACAGGCCAAAACTATGGCTACACCTTC. Amino acid sequence: CASTSRETGQNYGYTF.

At least ten counts were recorded for this clonotype. V usage is TRBV7-3 and J usage is TRBJ2-3, with 9 bases fitting TRBD2. The CDR3 runs 16 residues. Germline V gives CDR1 SGHTA, CDR2 FQGTGA. The J segment lost 3 bases and the V segment lost 2 bases, leaving 6 bases of the junction unmatched. CDR3 DNA sequence: TGTGCCAGCAGCTTATTGGCGGGGGGGCTGACAGATACGCAGTATTTT. Its protein is CASSLLAGGLTDTQYF.

A few counts support this clonotype. V usage is TRBV4-3 and J usage is TRBJ2-2; D may be TRBD1 (6 bases). The CDR3 covers 17 residues. Germline CDR1 reads LGHNA; CDR2 reads YSLEER. The ends were cut back, 2 bases at V and 6 bases at J, with 19 bases in the middle. This CDR3 reads CASSQRLPQGWAGELFF. The CDR3 DNA is TGCGCCAGCAGCCAAAGGTTGCCGCAGGGGTGGGCCGGGGAGCTGTTTTTT.

V and J are TRBV5-5 and TRBJ1-4, with D possibly being TRBD1 (6 bases). The length of the CDR3 is 15 residues. Between the trimmed V and J ends, which lost 3 bases and 0 bases, there was a span of 9 bases. Germline-derived CDR1 and CDR2 are SGHKS and YYEKEE (reference sequence). The CDR3 DNA reads TGTGCCAGCAGCTCCTCAGGGGCAACTAATGAAAAACTGTTTTTT. It specifies CASSSSGATNEKLFF.